This T cell receptor (beta chain) was identified in a study of breast tumors, draining lymph nodes, adjacent tissues. Study-wide results and caveats: Tumor T cell lymph node origin was a supported hypothesis, not proven. Tumors had less TCR diversity than lymph nodes, more than nontumor tissue. Luminal-like breast cancer showed significantly higher tumor–nontumor repertoire similarity than basal-like. Findings are consistent with lymph node origin and intratumoral expansion of most tumor T cells.

This clonotype was observed many times. Its target is not known. Trimming left V 0 bases short and J 0 bases short, with 9 bases between. This CDR3 is 16 amino acids long. Germline V gene sequence: CDR1 SGHTA, CDR2 FQGNSA. TCRdb reanalysed the multiplex PCR reads using MiXCR and keeps one entry per CDR3 protein. Of approximately 230,000 distinct CDR3 sequences listed, approximately 36% are singletons. Breast cancer patients provided tissue from their axillary draining lymph nodes. The TCR sequence derives from a female donor with breast cancer. Some clones in this sample may be carry-over from other donors' samples. J is TRBJ2-1 and V is TRBV7-2; unclear D gene. Sequenced: axillary lymph node tissue. The CDR3 DNA is TGTGCCAGCAGCTTAGCACGGCCAAGCTCCTACAATGAGCAGTTCTTC. Translation gives CASSLARPSSYNEQFF.